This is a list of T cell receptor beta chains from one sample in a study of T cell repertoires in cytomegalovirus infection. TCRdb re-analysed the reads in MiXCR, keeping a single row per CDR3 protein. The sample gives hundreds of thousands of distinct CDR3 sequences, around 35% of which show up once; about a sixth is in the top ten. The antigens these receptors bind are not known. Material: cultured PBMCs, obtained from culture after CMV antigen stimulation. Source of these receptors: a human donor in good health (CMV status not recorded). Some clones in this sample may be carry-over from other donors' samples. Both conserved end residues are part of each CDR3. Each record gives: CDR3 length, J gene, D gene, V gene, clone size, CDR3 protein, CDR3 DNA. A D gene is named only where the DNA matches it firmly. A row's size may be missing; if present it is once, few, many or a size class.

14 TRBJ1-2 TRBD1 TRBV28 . CASSLTGVWYGYTF TGTGCCAGCAGTCTAACAGGGGTCTGGTATGGCTACACCTTC
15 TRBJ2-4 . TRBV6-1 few CACQEGAVAKNIQYF TGTGCCTGCCAGGAAGGGGCGGTGGCCAAAAACATTCAGTACTTC
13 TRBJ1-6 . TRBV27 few CASSLFSNSPLHF TGTGCCAGCAGTTTATTTAGCAATTCACCCCTCCACTTT
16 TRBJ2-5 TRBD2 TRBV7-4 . CASSLDPAGEGETQYF TGTGCCAGCAGCTTAGATCCAGCGGGGGAGGGGGAGACCCAGTACTTC
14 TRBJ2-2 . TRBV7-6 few CASSLNRDTGELFF TGTGCTAGCAGCTTGAACAGAGACACCGGGGAGCTGTTTTTT
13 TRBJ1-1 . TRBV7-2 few CASSQMVGTEAFF TGTGCCAGCAGTCAGATGGTGGGCACTGAAGCTTTCTTT
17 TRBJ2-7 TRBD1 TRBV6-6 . CASSSLRGKGTVYEQYF TGTGCCAGCAGTTCCCTCCGCGGAAAAGGGACAGTTTACGAGCAGTACTTC
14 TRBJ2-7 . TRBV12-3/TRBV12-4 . CASSFNSAAYEQYF TGTGCCAGCAGTTTTAACAGTGCAGCCTACGAGCAGTACTTC
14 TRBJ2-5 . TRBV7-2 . CASSSGLFQETQYF TGTGCCAGCAGCTCGGGACTCTTCCAAGAGACCCAGTACTTC
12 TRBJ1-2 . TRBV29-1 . CSVLTGDYGYTF TGCAGCGTCCTGACAGGAGACTATGGCTACACCTTC
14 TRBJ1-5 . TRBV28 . CASSLSGVIQPQHF TGTGCCAGCAGTTTATCAGGGGTTATACAGCCCCAGCATTTT
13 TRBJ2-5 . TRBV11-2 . CASSSQFQETQYF TGTGCCAGCAGCTCCCAGTTTCAAGAGACCCAGTACTTC
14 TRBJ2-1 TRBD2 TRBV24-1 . CATSHGGAYNEQFF TGTGCCACCAGTCACGGGGGGGCCTACAATGAGCAGTTCTTC
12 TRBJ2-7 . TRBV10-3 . CAIGNSSYEQYF TGTGCCATCGGGAACAGCTCCTACGAGCAGTACTTC
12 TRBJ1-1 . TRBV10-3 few CAISAGYTEAFF TGTGCCATCAGTGCCGGGTATACTGAAGCTTTCTTT
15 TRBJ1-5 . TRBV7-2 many CASSLEPGAERSQHF TGTGCCAGCAGCTTAGAGCCAGGGGCAGAAAGGTCCCAGCATTTT
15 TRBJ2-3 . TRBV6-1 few CASSERRVLTDTQYF TGTGCCAGCAGTGAGAGAAGGGTATTGACAGATACGCAGTATTTT
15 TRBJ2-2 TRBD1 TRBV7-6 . CASVRDRPNTGELFF TGTGCCAGCGTCCGGGACAGGCCGAACACCGGGGAGCTGTTTTTT
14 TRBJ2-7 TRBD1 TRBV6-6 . CASSPDRVTYEQYF TGTGCCAGCAGCCCTGACAGGGTAACCTACGAGCAGTACTTC
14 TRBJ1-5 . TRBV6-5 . CASRPSGKYQPQHF TGTGCCAGCAGGCCCTCAGGGAAATATCAGCCCCAGCATTTT
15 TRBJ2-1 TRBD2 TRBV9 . CASSVVAGGPGEQFF TGTGCCAGCAGCGTAGTAGCGGGAGGGCCAGGTGAGCAGTTCTTC
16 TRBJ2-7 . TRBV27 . CASSFMDRLKAYEQYF TGTGCCAGCAGTTTCATGGACAGACTCAAAGCCTACGAGCAGTACTTC
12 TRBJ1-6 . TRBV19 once CASSPDRASLHF TGTGCCAGTAGTCCCGACCGGGCATCCCTCCACTTT
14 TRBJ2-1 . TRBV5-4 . CASSFQDSLYEQFF TGTGCCAGCAGCTTCCAGGACAGTCTCTATGAGCAGTTCTTC
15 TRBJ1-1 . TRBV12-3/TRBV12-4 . CASSLGAGAGTEAFF TGTGCCAGCAGTTTAGGGGCAGGGGCTGGCACTGAAGCTTTCTTT
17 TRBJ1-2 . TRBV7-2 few CASSYDNSKKGNYGYTF TGTGCCAGCAGCTATGACAATTCTAAAAAGGGGAACTATGGCTACACCTTC
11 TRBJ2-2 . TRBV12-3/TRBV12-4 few CASSLFGELFF TGTGCCAGCAGTTTATTCGGGGAGCTGTTTTTT
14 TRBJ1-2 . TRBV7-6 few CASSLTPGGAGYTF TGTGCCAGCAGCCTGACCCCGGGGGGAGCTGGCTACACCTTC
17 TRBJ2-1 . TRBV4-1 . CASSQDGAASRYNEQFF TGCGCCAGCAGCCAAGATGGGGCCGCCTCCCGGTACAATGAGCAGTTCTTC
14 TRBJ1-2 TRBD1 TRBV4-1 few CASSHTGANYGYTF TGCGCCAGCAGCCATACAGGGGCGAACTATGGCTACACCTTC
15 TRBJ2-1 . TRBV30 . CAWRGDWGSYNEQFF TGTGCCTGGAGGGGGGACTGGGGCTCCTACAATGAGCAGTTCTTC
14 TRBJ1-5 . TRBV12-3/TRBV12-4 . CASSPGPESQPQHF TGTGCCAGCAGTCCGGGACCTGAGAGCCAGCCCCAGCATTTT
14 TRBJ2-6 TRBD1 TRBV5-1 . CASNDRAGANVLTF TGCGCCAGCAACGACAGGGCTGGGGCCAACGTCCTGACTTTC
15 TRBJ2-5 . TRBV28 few CASSSSGQGQETQYF TGTGCCAGCAGTTCCTCCGGGCAGGGTCAAGAGACCCAGTACTTC
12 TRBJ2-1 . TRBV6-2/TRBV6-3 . CASSSPLREQFF TGTGCCAGCAGTTCCCCCTTGAGGGAGCAGTTCTTC
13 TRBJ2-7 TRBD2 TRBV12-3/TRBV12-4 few CASSPSSGSEQYF TGTGCCAGCAGCCCCAGTAGCGGGAGCGAGCAGTACTTC
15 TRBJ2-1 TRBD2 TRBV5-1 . CASSFAGGHYNEQFF TGCGCCAGCAGCTTCGCGGGAGGACATTACAATGAGCAGTTCTTC
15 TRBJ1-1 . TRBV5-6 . CASSLLGTALPEAFF TGTGCCAGCAGCTTGTTGGGGACCGCCCTCCCTGAAGCTTTCTTT
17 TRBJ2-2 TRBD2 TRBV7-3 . CASSPTSGRASTGELFF TGTGCCAGCAGCCCTACTAGCGGGAGGGCCAGCACCGGGGAGCTGTTTTTT
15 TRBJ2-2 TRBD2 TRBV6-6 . CAIMFTSGNTGELFF TGTGCCATCATGTTTACTAGCGGTAACACCGGGGAGCTGTTTTTT
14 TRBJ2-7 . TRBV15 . CATSREGVSYEQYF TGTGCCACCAGCAGAGAAGGTGTATCCTACGAGCAGTACTTC
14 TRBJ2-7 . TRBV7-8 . CASSLLRTTFEQYF TGTGCCAGCAGCTTACTTAGGACTACGTTCGAGCAGTACTTC
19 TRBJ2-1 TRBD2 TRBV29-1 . CSVEDHQREGPALYNEQFF TGCAGCGTTGAAGATCACCAGCGGGAGGGCCCCGCACTCTACAATGAGCAGTTCTTC
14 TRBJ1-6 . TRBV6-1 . CASSDRVDNSPLHF TGTGCCAGCAGTGACCGCGTCGATAATTCACCCCTCCACTTT
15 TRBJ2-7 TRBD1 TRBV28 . CASSHGQGASYEQYF TGTGCCAGCAGCCACGGACAGGGGGCCTCCTACGAGCAGTACTTC
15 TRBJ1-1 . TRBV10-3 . CAIRGNDLLNTEAFF TGTGCCATCAGGGGGAACGACCTTTTGAACACTGAAGCTTTCTTT
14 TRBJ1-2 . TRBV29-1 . CSVAPGFPFYGYTF TGCAGCGTGGCCCCAGGGTTCCCGTTCTATGGCTACACCTTC
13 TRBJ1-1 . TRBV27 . CASSYDLNTEAFF TGTGCCAGCAGTTATGACTTGAACACTGAAGCTTTCTTT